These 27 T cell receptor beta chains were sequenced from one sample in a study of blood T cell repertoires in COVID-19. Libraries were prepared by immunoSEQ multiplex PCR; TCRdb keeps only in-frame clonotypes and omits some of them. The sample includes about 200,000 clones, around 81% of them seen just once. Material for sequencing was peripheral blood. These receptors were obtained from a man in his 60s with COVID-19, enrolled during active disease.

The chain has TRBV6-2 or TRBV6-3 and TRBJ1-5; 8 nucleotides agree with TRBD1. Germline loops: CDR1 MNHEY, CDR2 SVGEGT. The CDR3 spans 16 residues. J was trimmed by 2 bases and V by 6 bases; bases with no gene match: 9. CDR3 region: CASSPGGTGGNQPQHF. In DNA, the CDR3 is TGTGCCAGCAGCCCCGGAGGGACAGGAGGCAATCAGCCCCAGCATTTT.

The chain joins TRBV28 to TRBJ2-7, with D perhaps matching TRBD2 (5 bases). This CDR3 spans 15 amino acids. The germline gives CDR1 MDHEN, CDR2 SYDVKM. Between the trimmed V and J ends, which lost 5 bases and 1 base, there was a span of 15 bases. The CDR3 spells CASSPGRGMSYEQYF. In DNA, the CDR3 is TGTGCCAGCAGTCCCGGACGGGGAATGTCCTACGAGCAGTACTTC.

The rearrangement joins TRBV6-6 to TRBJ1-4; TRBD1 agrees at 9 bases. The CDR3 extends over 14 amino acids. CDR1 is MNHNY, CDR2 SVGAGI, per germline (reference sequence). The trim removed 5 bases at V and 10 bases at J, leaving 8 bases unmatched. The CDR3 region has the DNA TGTGCCAGCAGTCTGGGACAGGGAGATGTAAAACTGTTTTTT. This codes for CASSLGQGDVKLFF.

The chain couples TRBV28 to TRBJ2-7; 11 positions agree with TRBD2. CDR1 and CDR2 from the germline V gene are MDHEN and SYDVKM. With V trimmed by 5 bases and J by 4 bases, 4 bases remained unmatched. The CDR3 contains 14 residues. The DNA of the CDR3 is TGTGCCAGCAGTCCTAGCGGGAGGAAGTACGAGCAGTACTTC. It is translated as CASSPSGRKYEQYF.

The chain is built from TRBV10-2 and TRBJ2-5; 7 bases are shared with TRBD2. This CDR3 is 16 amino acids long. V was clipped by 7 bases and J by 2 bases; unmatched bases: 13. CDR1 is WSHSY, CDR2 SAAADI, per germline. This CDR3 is CASTHTGTIPQETQYF. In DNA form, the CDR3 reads TGCGCCAGCACCCATACCGGGACTATTCCTCAAGAGACCCAGTACTTC.

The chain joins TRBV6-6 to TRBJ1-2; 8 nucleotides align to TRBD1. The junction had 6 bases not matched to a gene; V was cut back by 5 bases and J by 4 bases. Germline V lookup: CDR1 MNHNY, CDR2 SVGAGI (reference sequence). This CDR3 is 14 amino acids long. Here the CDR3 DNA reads TGTGCCAGCAGTAAGGACAGGGTTAGCTATGGCTACACCTTC. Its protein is CASSKDRVSYGYTF.

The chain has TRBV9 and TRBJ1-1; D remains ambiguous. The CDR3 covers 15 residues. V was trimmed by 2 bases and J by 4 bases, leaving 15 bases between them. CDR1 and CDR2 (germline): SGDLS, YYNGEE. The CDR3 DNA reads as TGTGCCAGCAGCGTTTCGGGTTCGGGAATCACTGAAGCTTTCTTT. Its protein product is CASSVSGSGITEAFF.

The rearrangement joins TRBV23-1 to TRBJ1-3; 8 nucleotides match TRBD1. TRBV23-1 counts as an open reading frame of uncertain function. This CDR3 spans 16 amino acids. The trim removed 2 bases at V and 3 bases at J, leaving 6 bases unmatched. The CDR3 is CASSQPTGVNGNTIYF. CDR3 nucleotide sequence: TGCGCCAGCAGTCAACCGACAGGGGTAAATGGAAACACCATATATTTT.

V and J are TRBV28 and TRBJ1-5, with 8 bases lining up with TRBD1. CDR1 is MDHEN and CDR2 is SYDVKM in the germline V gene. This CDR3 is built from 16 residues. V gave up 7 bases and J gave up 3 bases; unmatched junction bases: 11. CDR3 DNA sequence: TGTGCCAGCACTACAGGGGGAGGGAAAAACAATCAGCCCCAGCATTTT. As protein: CASTTGGGKNNQPQHF.

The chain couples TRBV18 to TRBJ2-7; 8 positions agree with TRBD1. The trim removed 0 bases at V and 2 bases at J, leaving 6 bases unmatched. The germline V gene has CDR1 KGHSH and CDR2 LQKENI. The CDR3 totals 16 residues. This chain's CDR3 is CASSPPRTGFPYEQYF. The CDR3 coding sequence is TGTGCCAGCTCACCACCAAGGACAGGGTTCCCCTACGAGCAGTACTTC.

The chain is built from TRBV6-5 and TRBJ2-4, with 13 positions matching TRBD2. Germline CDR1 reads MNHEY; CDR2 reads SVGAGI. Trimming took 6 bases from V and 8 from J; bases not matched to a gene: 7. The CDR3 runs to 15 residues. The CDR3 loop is CASSQGTSGTYIQYF. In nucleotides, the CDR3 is TGTGCCAGCAGCCAGGGGACTAGCGGGACTTACATTCAGTACTTC.

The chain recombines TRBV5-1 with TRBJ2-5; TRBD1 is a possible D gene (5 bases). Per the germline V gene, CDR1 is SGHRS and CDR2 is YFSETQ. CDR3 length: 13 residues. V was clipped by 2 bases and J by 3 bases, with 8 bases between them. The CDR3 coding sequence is TGCGCCAGCAGCTTATCAGGGAAAGAGACCCAGTACTTC. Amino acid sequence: CASSLSGKETQYF.

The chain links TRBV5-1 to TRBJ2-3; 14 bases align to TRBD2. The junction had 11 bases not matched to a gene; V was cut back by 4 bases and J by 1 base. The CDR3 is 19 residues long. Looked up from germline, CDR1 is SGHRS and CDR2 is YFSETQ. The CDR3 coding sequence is TGCGCCAGCAGCCGGTCGGGACTAGCGGGAGCGAGGGGCACAGATACGCAGTATTTT. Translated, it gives CASSRSGLAGARGTDTQYF.

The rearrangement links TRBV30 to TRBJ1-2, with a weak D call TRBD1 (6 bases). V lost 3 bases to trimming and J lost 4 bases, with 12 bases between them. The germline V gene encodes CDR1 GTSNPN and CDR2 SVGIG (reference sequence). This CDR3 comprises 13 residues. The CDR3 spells CAWSRGAAYGYTF. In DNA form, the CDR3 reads TGTGCCTGGAGCAGGGGTGCAGCCTATGGCTACACCTTC.

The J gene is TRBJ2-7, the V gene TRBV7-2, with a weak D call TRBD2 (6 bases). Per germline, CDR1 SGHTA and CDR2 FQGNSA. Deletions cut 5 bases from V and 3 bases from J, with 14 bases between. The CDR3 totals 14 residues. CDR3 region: CASSLMEGSYEQYF. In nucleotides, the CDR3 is TGTGCCAGCAGCCTAATGGAGGGTAGCTACGAGCAGTACTTC.

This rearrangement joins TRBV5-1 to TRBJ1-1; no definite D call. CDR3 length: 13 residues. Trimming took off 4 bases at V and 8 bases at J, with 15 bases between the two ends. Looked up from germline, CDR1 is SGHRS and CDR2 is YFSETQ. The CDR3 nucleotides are TGCGCCAGCAGCGGACTGACAAGGAGGGAAGCTTTCTTT. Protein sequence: CASSGLTRREAFF.

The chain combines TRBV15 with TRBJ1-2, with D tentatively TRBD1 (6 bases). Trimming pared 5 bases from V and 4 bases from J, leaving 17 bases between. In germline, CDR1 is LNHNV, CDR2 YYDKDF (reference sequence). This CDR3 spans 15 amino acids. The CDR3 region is CATSGNPQGLYGYTF. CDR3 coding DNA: TGTGCCACCAGCGGGAACCCACAGGGCCTCTATGGCTACACCTTC.

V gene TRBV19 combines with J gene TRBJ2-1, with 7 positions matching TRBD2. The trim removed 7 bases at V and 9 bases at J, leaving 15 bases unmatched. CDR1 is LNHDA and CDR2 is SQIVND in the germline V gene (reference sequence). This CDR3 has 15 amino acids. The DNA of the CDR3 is TGTGCCAGTAAATTAGAGGCGGGAGTGTTGGGTGAGCAGTTCTTC. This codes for CASKLEAGVLGEQFF.

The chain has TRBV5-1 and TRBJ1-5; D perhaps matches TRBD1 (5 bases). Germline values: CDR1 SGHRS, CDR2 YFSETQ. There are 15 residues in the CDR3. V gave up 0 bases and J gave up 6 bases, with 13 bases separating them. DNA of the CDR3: TGCGCCAGCAGCTTGGGGGGCGGGGAACTTCAGCCCCAGCATTTT. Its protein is CASSLGGGELQPQHF.

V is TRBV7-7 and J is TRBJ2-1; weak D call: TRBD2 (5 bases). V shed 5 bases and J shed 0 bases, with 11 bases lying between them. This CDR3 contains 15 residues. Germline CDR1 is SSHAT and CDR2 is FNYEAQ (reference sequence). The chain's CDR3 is CASSHDYSSYNEQFF. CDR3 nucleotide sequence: TGTGCCAGCAGCCATGACTATAGCTCCTACAATGAGCAGTTCTTC.

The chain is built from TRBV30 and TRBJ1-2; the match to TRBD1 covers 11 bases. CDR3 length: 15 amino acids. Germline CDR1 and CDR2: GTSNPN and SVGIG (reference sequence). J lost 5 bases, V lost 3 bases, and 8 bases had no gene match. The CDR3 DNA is TGTGCCTGGAGCCCAGCCGGGACAGGGGGGTATGGCTACACCTTC. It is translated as CAWSPAGTGGYGYTF.

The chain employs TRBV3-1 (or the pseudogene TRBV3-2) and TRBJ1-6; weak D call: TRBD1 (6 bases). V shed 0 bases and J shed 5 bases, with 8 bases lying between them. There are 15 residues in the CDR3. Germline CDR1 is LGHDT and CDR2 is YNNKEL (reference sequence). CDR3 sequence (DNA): TGTGCCAGCAGCCAAGAAGGACAGAATAATTCACCCCTCCACTTT. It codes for CASSQEGQNNSPLHF.

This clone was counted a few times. CDR3 DNA: TGTGCCTGGTCGGACATTAATAGCAATCAGCCCCAGCATTTT. Encoded protein: CAWSDINSNQPQHF. The chain has TRBV30 and TRBJ1-5; the D gene is possibly TRBD1 (5 bases). The germline gives CDR1 GTSNPN, CDR2 SVGIG (reference sequence). This CDR3 contains 14 residues. Trimming left V 5 bases short and J 0 bases short, with 11 bases between.

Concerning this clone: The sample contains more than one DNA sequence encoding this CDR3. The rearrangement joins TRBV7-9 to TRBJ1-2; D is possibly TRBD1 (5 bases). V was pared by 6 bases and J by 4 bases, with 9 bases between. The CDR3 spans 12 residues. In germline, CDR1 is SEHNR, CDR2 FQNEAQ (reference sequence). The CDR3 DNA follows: TGTGCCAGCAGAGACAGAACCTATGGCTACACCTTC. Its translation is CASRDRTYGYTF.

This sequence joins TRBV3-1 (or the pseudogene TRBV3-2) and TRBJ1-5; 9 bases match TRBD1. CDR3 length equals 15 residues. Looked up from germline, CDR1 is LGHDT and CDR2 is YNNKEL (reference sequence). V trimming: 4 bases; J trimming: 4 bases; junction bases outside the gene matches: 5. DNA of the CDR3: TGTGCCAGCAGCCCCGGGACAGGGAGGAATCAGCCCCAGCATTTT. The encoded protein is CASSPGTGRNQPQHF.

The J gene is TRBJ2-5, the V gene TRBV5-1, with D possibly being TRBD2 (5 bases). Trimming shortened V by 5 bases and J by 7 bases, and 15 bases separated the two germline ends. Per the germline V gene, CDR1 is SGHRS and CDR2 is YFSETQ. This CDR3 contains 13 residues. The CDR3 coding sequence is TGCGCCAGCAGTTCGGATCTAAGCGGGACCCAGTACTTC. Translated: CASSSDLSGTQYF.

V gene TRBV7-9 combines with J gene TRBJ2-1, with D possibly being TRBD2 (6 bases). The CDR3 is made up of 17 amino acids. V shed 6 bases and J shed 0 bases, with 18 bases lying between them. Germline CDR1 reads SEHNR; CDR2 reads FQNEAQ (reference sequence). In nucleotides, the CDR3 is TGTGCCAGCAGTTCCGGGACTCTCTCAAGCTCCTACAATGAGCAGTTCTTC. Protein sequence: CASSSGTLSSSYNEQFF.